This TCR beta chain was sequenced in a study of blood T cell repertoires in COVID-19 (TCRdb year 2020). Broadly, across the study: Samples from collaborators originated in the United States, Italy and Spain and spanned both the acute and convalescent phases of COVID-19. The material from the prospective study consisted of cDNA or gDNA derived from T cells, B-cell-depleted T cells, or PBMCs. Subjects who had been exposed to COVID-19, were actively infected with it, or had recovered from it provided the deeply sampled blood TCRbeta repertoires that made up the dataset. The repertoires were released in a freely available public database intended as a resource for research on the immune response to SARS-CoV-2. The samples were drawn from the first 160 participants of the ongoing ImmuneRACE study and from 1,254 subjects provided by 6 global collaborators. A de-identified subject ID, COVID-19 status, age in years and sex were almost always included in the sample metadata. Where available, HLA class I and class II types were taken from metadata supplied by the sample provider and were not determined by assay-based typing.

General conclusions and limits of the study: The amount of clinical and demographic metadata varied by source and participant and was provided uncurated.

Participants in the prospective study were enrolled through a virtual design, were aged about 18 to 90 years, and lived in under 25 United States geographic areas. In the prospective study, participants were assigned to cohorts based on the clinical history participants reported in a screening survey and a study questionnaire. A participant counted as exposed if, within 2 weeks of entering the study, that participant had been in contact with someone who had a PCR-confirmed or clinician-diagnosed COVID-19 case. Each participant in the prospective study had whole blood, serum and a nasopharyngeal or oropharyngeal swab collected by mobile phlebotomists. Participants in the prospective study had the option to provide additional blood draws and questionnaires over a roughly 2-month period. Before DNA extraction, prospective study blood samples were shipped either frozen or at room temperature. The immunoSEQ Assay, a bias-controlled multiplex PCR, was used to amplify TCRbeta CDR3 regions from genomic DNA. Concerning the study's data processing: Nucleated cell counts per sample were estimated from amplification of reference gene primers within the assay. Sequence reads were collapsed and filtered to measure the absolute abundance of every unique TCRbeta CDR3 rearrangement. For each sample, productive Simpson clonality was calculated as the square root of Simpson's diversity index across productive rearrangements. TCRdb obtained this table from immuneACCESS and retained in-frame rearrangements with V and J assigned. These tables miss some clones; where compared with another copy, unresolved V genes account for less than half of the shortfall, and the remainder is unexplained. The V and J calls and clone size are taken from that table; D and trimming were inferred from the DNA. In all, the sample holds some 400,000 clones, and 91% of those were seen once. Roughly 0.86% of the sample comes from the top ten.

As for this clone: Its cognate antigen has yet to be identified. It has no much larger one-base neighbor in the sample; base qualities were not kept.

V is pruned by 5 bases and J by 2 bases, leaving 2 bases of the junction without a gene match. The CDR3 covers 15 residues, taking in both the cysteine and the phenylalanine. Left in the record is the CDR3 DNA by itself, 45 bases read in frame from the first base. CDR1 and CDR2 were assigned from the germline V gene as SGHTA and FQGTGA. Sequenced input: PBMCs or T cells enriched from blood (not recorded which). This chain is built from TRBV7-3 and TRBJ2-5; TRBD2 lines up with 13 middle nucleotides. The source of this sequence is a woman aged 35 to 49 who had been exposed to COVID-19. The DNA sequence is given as TGTGCCAGCAGCCCGGGACTAGCGGGGCAAGAGACCCAGTACTTC. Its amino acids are CASSPGLAGQETQYF.